The present TCR beta chain was sequenced within a study of CD8 T cells in ankylosing spondylitis. General study results and limits: Ankylosing spondylitis blood seemed to carry a telltale TCR beta motif made of fewer than 10 highly homologous variants. The clones that were linked to disease were reported to be significantly enriched in matched synovial fluid samples from ankylosing spondylitis patients. Disease-linked clones were found to be CD8+ and relatively rare in peripheral blood.

Libraries for TCR beta were made by quantitative 5'-RACE with molecular barcodes. TCRdb recomputed calls from the 5' RACE reads with MiXCR, one row per CDR3 protein. The table lists 30,000 or so distinct CDR3 sequences, 5% to 5.5% of them singletons, with less than 2% in the top ten. The V gene end was trimmed by 4 bases and the J gene end by 0 bases; junction bases not matched to a gene: 4. The CDR3 contains 15 residues. From germline, CDR1 is SGDLS and CDR2 YYNGEE. At least ten counts were recorded for this clonotype. The antigen is not known. V gene TRBV9 combines with J gene TRBJ2-1; 7 bases align to TRBD2. The sample consisted of blood, either unsorted or a sorted T cell fraction (not recorded which). This sequence was found in a female donor with ankylosing spondylitis or in good health (not recorded which). DNA for the CDR3: TGTGCCAGCAGCCCCAGCGGGACCTCCTACAATGAGCAGTTCTTC. This translates into CASSPSGTSYNEQFF. Supplemented by reference TRBV9 and TRBJ2-1, the full variable domain reads DSGVTQTPKHLITATGQRVTLRCSPRSGDLSVYWYQQSLDQGLQFLIQYYNGEERAKGNILERFSAQQFPDLHSELNLSSLELGDSALYFCASSPSGTSYNEQFFGPGTRLTVL.